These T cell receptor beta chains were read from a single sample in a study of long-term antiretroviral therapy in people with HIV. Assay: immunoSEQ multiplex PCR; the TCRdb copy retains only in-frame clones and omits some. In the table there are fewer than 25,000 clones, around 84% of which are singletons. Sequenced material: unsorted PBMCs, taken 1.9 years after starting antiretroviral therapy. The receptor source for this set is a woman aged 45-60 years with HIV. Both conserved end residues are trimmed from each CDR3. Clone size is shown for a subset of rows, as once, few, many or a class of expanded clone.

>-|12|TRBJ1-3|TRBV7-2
ASSPAGTGNTIY
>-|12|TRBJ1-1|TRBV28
ASNRDRADTEAF
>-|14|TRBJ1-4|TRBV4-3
ASSQEKGQTNEKLF
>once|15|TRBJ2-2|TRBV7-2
ASSARTGGTNTGELF
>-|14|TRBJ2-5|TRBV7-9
ASSSTGEGYQETQY
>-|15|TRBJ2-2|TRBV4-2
ASSSQPRVTSTGELF
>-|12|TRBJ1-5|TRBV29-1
SVSAGTGYQPQH
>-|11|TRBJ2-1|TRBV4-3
ASSLGTPAQQF
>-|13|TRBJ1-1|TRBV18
ASSAGQNWNTEAF
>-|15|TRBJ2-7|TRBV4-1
ASSQGLAGADSYEQY
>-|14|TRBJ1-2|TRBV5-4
ASSPHPTGGKDGYT
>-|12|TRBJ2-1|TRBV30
AWKTDYSYNEQF
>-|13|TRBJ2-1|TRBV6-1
ASSVRTSVINEQF
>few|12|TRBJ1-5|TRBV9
ASSAGTVNQPQH
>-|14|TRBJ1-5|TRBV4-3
ASSQDGGTGAQPQH
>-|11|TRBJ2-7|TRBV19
ASSIGGYGEQY
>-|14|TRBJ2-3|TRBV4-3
ASSQDLAGGPNTQY